The 32 T cell receptor beta chains below come from one sample, sequenced in a study of blood T cells in healthy people across ages. The use of a sample-barcoded 5' primer and a J-beta primer mix characterized a second PCR of about 6 to 11 cycles. Using its own MiXCR run on the 5' RACE reads, TCRdb lists one record per CDR3 protein. The table lists about 620,000 distinct CDR3 sequences, around 52% of them singletons. Material: blood. The receptors derive from a woman of 80 years or more in good health.

The chain carries TRBV12-3 or TRBV12-4 and TRBJ2-7; D is possibly TRBD1 (5 bases). The CDR3 is made up of 16 amino acids. The V gene lost 6 bases and the J gene lost 7 bases, with 25 bases spanning the gap. The CDR3: CASRLRVVGSYNEQYF. The CDR3 DNA sequence: TGTGCCAGCAGACTCAGGGTGGTAGGCTCCTACAATGAGCAGTACTTC.

This clonotype was counted ten times or more. Since a much larger clone is just one base distant, this may be a read error. The J gene is TRBJ1-1, the V gene TRBV6-5, with a weak D call TRBD1 (6 bases). Germline V gene data show CDR1 as MNHEY and CDR2 as SVGAGI. The CDR3 is 14 residues long. The DNA of the CDR3 is TGTGCCAGCAGTGACTCGACAGGCTTTACTGAAGCTTTCTTT. It yields the protein CASSDSTGFTEAFF.

Only a few counts were recorded for this clonotype. The rearrangement joins TRBV12-3 or TRBV12-4 to TRBJ1-4, with a tentative D call TRBD1 (5 bases). V lost 5 bases to trimming and J lost 7 bases, with 14 bases between them. This CDR3 contains 14 residues. CDR3 sequence (DNA): TGTGCCAGCAGTCGTCAGGGTCGGGCTGAAAAACTGTTTTTT. Translation: CASSRQGRAEKLFF.

This chain uses TRBV12-3 or TRBV12-4 with TRBJ2-1; 9 nucleotides line up with TRBD2. Losses at the gene ends were 8 bases for V and 0 bases for J; bases not matched to a gene: 5. The CDR3 is made up of 15 amino acids. This CDR3 is CASGRSGSSYNEQFF. The CDR3 nucleotides read TGTGCCAGCGGACGTAGCGGGAGCTCCTACAATGAGCAGTTCTTC.

On this clonotype itself: A read error may be the cause here, since a much bigger clone is one base away. The chain employs TRBV27 and TRBJ2-5, with 7 positions matching TRBD1. This CDR3 is built from 11 residues. CDR1 and CDR2 (germline): MNHEY, SMNVEV (reference sequence). V lost 5 bases to trimming and J lost 11 bases; unmatched junction nucleotides: 5. In DNA form, the CDR3 reads TGTGCCAGCAGTCAAACAGGGGAGCAGTACTTC. It specifies CASSQTGEQYF.

V is TRBV27 and J is TRBJ1-2; no clear D. Trimming pared 5 bases from V and 13 bases from J, leaving 20 bases between. This CDR3 has 13 residues. The germline V gene has CDR1 MNHEY and CDR2 SMNVEV (reference sequence). The CDR3 bases are TGTGCCAGCAGTGCCTATTCGGGTGCGGGTTGCACCTTC. It is translated as CASSAYSGAGCTF.

The J gene is TRBJ2-2, the V gene TRBV6-5; 9 bases map to TRBD1. Germline V gives CDR1 MNHEY, CDR2 SVGAGI. V lost 5 bases, J lost 9 bases, and 7 bases stayed unmatched. The CDR3 contains 14 residues. CDR3 residues: CASSEDRGVRELFF. CDR3 DNA sequence: TGTGCCAGCAGTGAGGACAGGGGAGTCAGGGAGCTGTTTTTT.

There are many counts of this clonotype. The chain is built from TRBV18 and TRBJ2-1, with 8 nucleotides matching TRBD2. CDR1 is KGHSH and CDR2 is LQKENI in the germline V gene. The CDR3 spans 16 residues. Trimming took 0 bases from V and 6 from J; bases not matched to a gene: 7. CDR3 DNA sequence: TGTGCCAGCTCACCACCAAGCGGGAGTCTCCTCAATGAGCAGTTCTTC. This translates into CASSPPSGSLLNEQFF.

V usage is TRBV5-1 and J usage is TRBJ2-3; 10 positions match TRBD2. The CDR3 is 14 amino acids. Per germline, CDR1 SGHRS and CDR2 YFSETQ. The trim removed 6 bases at V and 4 bases at J, leaving 5 bases unmatched. CDR3 sequence: CASISGLAADTQYF. The CDR3 bases are TGCGCCAGCATCTCCGGACTAGCGGCAGATACGCAGTATTTT.

Ten or more counts support this clonotype. The V gene is TRBV2, the J gene TRBJ2-1; D is undetermined. The CDR3 totals 13 residues. CDR1 is SNHLY and CDR2 is FYNNEI in the germline V gene. V dropped 0 bases and J dropped 7 bases, with 7 bases sitting between them. The CDR3 nucleotides are TGTGCCAGCAGTGAAGCGGAAAGAAATGAGCAGTTCTTC. Encoded protein: CASSEAERNEQFF.

Many counts were recorded for this clonotype. The DNA of the CDR3 is TGCAGTGCTAACCGGGTCCGCAATGCAAAGGAGCAGTTCTTC. It yields the protein CSANRVRNAKEQFF. The chain has TRBV20-1 and TRBJ2-1; no clear D. The germline V and J ends were trimmed by 4 bases and 10 bases, with 20 bases remaining between them. Per germline, CDR1 DFQATT and CDR2 SNEGSKA (reference sequence). The CDR3 is made up of 14 amino acids.

Details on this clonotype: Given a much more abundant clone one base away, this may be a read error. V is TRBV7-9 and J is TRBJ2-7; 7 nucleotides match TRBD1. This CDR3 has 15 residues. With V trimmed by 7 bases and J by 2 bases, 11 bases remained unmatched. Germline CDR1 and CDR2: SEHNR and FQNEAQ (reference sequence). The CDR3 bases are TGTGCCAGCAACAAAGACAGGGACCTTACCTACGAGCAGTACTTC. It translates to CASNKDRDLTYEQYF.

This clonotype appeared once. Compared with germline, one end of the junction differs, possibly owing to a read error. The gene calls are TRBV20-1 and TRBJ2-3, with D tentatively TRBD2 (6 bases). This CDR3 comprises 12 residues. Germline V gene lookup returns CDR1 DFQATT and CDR2 SNEGSKA (reference sequence). DNA for the CDR3: TGCAGTGTACGCGGGAAGGTAGATATGCAGTATTTT. It specifies CSVRGKVDMQYF.

In the case of this clonotype: The limits of the CDR3 on the DNA are not certain, so only TCRdb's listed CDR3 is given. V is TRBV6-6 and J is TRBJ1-1; whether TRBD1, the table's D call, matches the DNA was not checked. Counting both end residues, the CDR3 totals 14 amino acids. Per germline, CDR1 MNHNY and CDR2 SVGAGI (reference sequence). The CDR3 protein is CASILDRGRTEAFF.

This chain joins TRBV28 and TRBJ2-4; the D is unclear. The J call is doubtful: the DNA matches TRBJ2-7 better. CDR3 length: 14 residues. CDR1 and CDR2 (germline): MDHEN, SYDVKM. The CDR3 DNA is TGTGCCAGCAGTTTGAGCCAGGTCTCCTACGAGCAGTACTTC. Translation gives CASSLSQVSYEQYF.

Of note for this clonotype: This could be a read error, since a much larger clone is one nucleotide away. The rearrangement joins TRBV20-1 to TRBJ2-4; no clear D. The J call may be mistaken, given a closer DNA end match to TRBJ2-5. Germline V gene sequence: CDR1 DFQATT, CDR2 SNEGSKA (reference sequence). This CDR3 has 15 amino acids. The CDR3 here is CSAATRSRALGTQYF. The CDR3 nucleotides read TGCAGTGCTGCGACCCGCTCCCGGGCGTTAGGGACCCAGTACTTC.

The chain has TRBV5-1 and TRBJ2-6, with D tentatively TRBD1 (5 bases). Trimming removed 4 bases from V and 4 bases from J, with 12 bases in between. Germline V gives CDR1 SGHRS, CDR2 YFSETQ. CDR3 length equals 15 residues. The CDR3 loop is CASSNSGQGANVLTF. CDR3 bases: TGCGCCAGCAGCAACTCAGGGCAAGGGGCCAACGTCCTGACTTTC.

This clonotype appeared many times. CDR3 amino acids: CASSQSPLVGGSTDTQYF. The CDR3 region has the DNA TGCGCCAGCAGCCAATCCCCGTTGGTGGGGGGTAGCACAGATACGCAGTATTTT. The rearrangement links TRBV4-1 to TRBJ2-3; TRBD2 is a possible D gene (6 bases). Germline CDR1 and CDR2: MGHRA and YSYEKL. Trimming shortened V by 2 bases and J by 0 bases, and 18 bases separated the two germline ends. CDR3 size: 18 residues.

V gene TRBV5-1 combines with J gene TRBJ2-6, with D possibly matching TRBD2 (6 bases). This CDR3 is 17 amino acids long. Germline V lookup: CDR1 SGHRS, CDR2 YFSETQ. Trimming took off 4 bases at V and 0 bases at J, with 14 bases between the two ends. The chain's CDR3 is CASSPAAGTSGANVLTF. CDR3 bases: TGCGCCAGCAGCCCGGCCGCGGGGACCTCTGGGGCCAACGTCCTGACTTTC.

This clonotype was seen a handful of times. This chain connects TRBV27 to TRBJ1-5; TRBD1 is a possible D gene (6 bases). Germline V gene lookup returns CDR1 MNHEY and CDR2 SMNVEV (reference sequence). The CDR3 has 15 amino acids. V was cut by 2 bases and J by 0 bases, with 8 bases left in between. CDR3 nucleotide sequence: TGTGCCAGCAGTTTAAGGGGGAATAGCAATCAGCCCCAGCATTTT. This encodes CASSLRGNSNQPQHF.

The chain employs TRBV24-1 and TRBJ1-2; unclear D gene. The CDR3 consists of 14 residues. Germline CDR1 KGHDR, CDR2 SFDVKD. Between the trimmed V and J ends, which lost 4 bases and 8 bases, there was a span of 16 bases. CDR3 amino acids: CATSDQPGVGGYTF. CDR3 in DNA: TGTGCCACCAGTGACCAGCCCGGGGTAGGAGGCTACACCTTC.

This clonotype appeared a few times. This rearrangement joins TRBV10-3 to TRBJ1-5; tentatively, D is TRBD1 (6 bases). CDR1 ENHRY and CDR2 SYGVKD come from the germline V gene. This CDR3 region has 18 residues. V was shortened by 2 bases and J by 4 bases, with 21 bases between the two germline ends. In DNA, the CDR3 is TGTGCCATCAGTGAGGAGTGGGGGACAAAGGGCCAAAATCAGCCCCAGCATTTT. This translates into CAISEEWGTKGQNQPQHF.

The chain joins TRBV7-9 to TRBJ2-7; perhaps TRBD1 as D (5 bases). V lost 3 bases to trimming and J lost 4 bases, with 19 bases between them. The CDR3 runs to 16 residues. The germline CDR1 and CDR2 sequences are SEHNR and FQNEAQ (reference sequence). The CDR3 here is CASSFSRANLDYEQYF. In nucleotides, the CDR3 is TGTGCCAGCAGCTTTTCCAGGGCAAACCTAGATTACGAGCAGTACTTC.

The chain combines TRBV12-3 or TRBV12-4 with TRBJ2-4, with D possibly being TRBD1 (6 bases). The CDR3 is 17 residues long. The V gene lost 4 bases and the J gene lost 1 base, with 17 bases spanning the gap. CDR3 in amino acids: CASSSHLRGPAKNIQYF. CDR3 coding DNA: TGTGCCAGCAGTTCCCACCTCAGGGGTCCGGCCAAAAACATTCAGTACTTC.

This clonotype was seen at least ten times. This rearrangement joins TRBV3-1 to TRBJ2-3; D is uncertain. CDR1 is LGHDT and CDR2 is YNNKEL in the germline V gene (reference sequence). This CDR3 has 14 residues. Trimming took 1 base from V and 4 from J, leaving 9 bases between them. CDR3 sequence reads: CASSQGTMPDTQYF. The CDR3 nucleotides are TGTGCCAGCAGCCAAGGGACCATGCCAGATACGCAGTATTTT.

This clonotype came up many times. V is TRBV5-1 and J is TRBJ2-7, with a tentative D call TRBD1 (5 bases). Germline CDR1 SGHRS, CDR2 YFSETQ. The CDR3 consists of 14 residues. V lost 2 bases to trimming and J lost 2 bases, with 11 bases between them. The CDR3 region has the DNA TGCGCCAGCAGCTTAGCCTCAGGGACCTACGAGCAGTACTTC. Its protein is CASSLASGTYEQYF.

The rearrangement links TRBV15 to TRBJ1-5; no clear D gene. V dropped 8 bases and J dropped 2 bases, with 10 bases sitting between them. The CDR3 length is 13 residues. Looked up from germline, CDR1 is LNHNV and CDR2 is YYDKDF (reference sequence). This CDR3 reads CATGVNRNQPQHF. CDR3 sequence (DNA): TGTGCCACCGGAGTGAACCGCAATCAGCCCCAGCATTTT.

J is TRBJ2-2 and V is TRBV14; 7 bases align to TRBD2. CDR1 is SGHDN and CDR2 is FVKESK in the germline V gene. The V and J ends lost 4 bases and 0 bases, in that order; junction bases with no gene match: 5. The CDR3 runs 16 residues. CDR3 nucleotides: TGTGCCAGCAGCCCCAACGGGGGGACGAACACCGGGGAGCTGTTTTTT. This sequence encodes CASSPNGGTNTGELFF.

The rearrangement uses TRBV29-1 and TRBJ2-5; D gene uncertain. This CDR3 has 14 amino acids. Germline V gene data show CDR1 as SQVTM and CDR2 as ANQGSEA. The V and J ends lost 5 bases and 11 bases respectively, with 24 bases between them. CDR3 residues: CSVKRSTAHNEQYF. CDR3 sequence (DNA): TGCAGCGTTAAACGCAGTACTGCCCACAATGAGCAGTACTTC.

The rearrangement joins TRBV6-5 to TRBJ2-1; perhaps TRBD2 as D (7 bases). In germline, CDR1 is MNHEY, CDR2 SVGAGI. The CDR3 runs to 15 residues. The V end was cut by 6 bases, the J end by 7 bases, with 19 bases between. As DNA, the CDR3 is TGTGCCAGCAGAATCGGCGGGGGACATCGAAATGAGCAGTTCTTC. Translating it yields CASRIGGGHRNEQFF.

At least ten counts were recorded for this clonotype. The gene calls are TRBV6-1 and TRBJ2-5; no clear D gene. This CDR3 spans 14 amino acids. Trimming removed 4 bases at V and 6 bases at J, with 15 bases between. Germline lookup yields CDR1 MNHNS and CDR2 SASEGT. CDR3 sequence: CASSAPYPMKTQYF. The CDR3 bases are TGTGCCAGCAGTGCACCTTACCCAATGAAGACCCAGTACTTC.

At least ten counts were recorded for this clonotype. The rearrangement joins TRBV15 to TRBJ1-2, with D unresolved. The CDR3 is 13 amino acids. Deletions cut 2 bases from V and 8 bases from J, with 12 bases between. Germline V gene data show CDR1 as LNHNV and CDR2 as YYDKDF (reference sequence). CDR3: CATSRSPGIGYTF. As DNA, the CDR3 is TGTGCCACCAGCAGATCCCCGGGGATCGGCTACACCTTC.